This is a list of T cell receptor beta chains from one sample in a study of neurological immune-mediated disorders. From the 5' RACE reads, TCRdb called clonotypes with MiXCR, one entry per CDR3 protein. This table has about 53,000 distinct CDR3 sequences, 9% to 10% appearing once. The sequencing input was PBMCs. The receptors derive from a woman aged 40 to 50 in good health. Each CDR3 is given with its conserved first and last residue. D genes are given only for firm matches. Rows give clone size only sometimes, using once, few, many, or a class for an expanded clone.

d_gene: NA; abundance: NA; len: 14; v_gene: TRBV18; j_gene: TRBJ2-7; CDR3aa: CASSLNRGNYEQYF; CDR3nt: TGTGCCAGCTCACTGAACCGGGGTAACTACGAGCAGTACTTC
d_gene: TRBD2; abundance: NA; len: 17; v_gene: TRBV5-1; j_gene: TRBJ2-7; CDR3aa: CASSSLGQRGGGYEQYF; CDR3nt: TGCGCCAGCAGCTCGTTGGGACAGCGGGGGGGCGGCTACGAGCAGTACTTC
d_gene: TRBD2; abundance: many; len: 17; v_gene: TRBV9; j_gene: TRBJ2-6; CDR3aa: CASSQTSGSPGANVLTF; CDR3nt: TGTGCCAGCAGCCAGACTAGCGGGAGTCCTGGGGCCAACGTCCTGACTTTC
d_gene: NA; abundance: many; len: 14; v_gene: TRBV4-1; j_gene: TRBJ1-6; CDR3aa: CASSQDLAGSPLHF; CDR3nt: TGCGCCAGCAGCCAAGATCTTGCTGGATCACCCCTCCACTTT
d_gene: NA; abundance: many; len: 13; v_gene: TRBV5-1; j_gene: TRBJ2-7; CDR3aa: CASSLNRDYEQYF; CDR3nt: TGCGCCAGCAGCTTGAACCGGGACTACGAGCAGTACTTC
d_gene: NA; abundance: many; len: 14; v_gene: TRBV20-1; j_gene: TRBJ1-3; CDR3aa: CSASGTGLRNTIYF; CDR3nt: TGCAGTGCTAGTGGAACAGGGCTCAGAAACACCATATATTTT
d_gene: NA; abundance: many; len: 18; v_gene: TRBV5-1; j_gene: TRBJ1-1; CDR3aa: CASSLGSRGGGQNTEAFF; CDR3nt: TGCGCCAGCAGCTTGGGGTCTCGTGGTGGGGGACAGAACACTGAAGCTTTCTTT
d_gene: NA; abundance: many; len: 14; v_gene: TRBV20-1; j_gene: TRBJ2-1; CDR3aa: CSAQPPRVADEQFF; CDR3nt: TGCAGTGCCCAACCCCCTAGAGTAGCTGACGAGCAGTTCTTC
d_gene: NA; abundance: many; len: 12; v_gene: TRBV7-2; j_gene: TRBJ1-5; CDR3aa: CASSFLSQPQHF; CDR3nt: TGTGCCAGCAGCTTTCTCAGTCAGCCCCAGCATTTT
d_gene: NA; abundance: many; len: 14; v_gene: TRBV5-1; j_gene: TRBJ1-1; CDR3aa: CASSSRALNTEAFF; CDR3nt: TGCGCCAGCAGCTCCCGGGCCTTGAACACTGAAGCTTTCTTT
d_gene: NA; abundance: NA; len: 15; v_gene: TRBV15; j_gene: TRBJ2-1; CDR3aa: CATIGPTKDYNEQFF; CDR3nt: TGTGCCACCATCGGCCCTACTAAGGACTACAATGAGCAGTTCTTC
d_gene: NA; abundance: many; len: 13; v_gene: TRBV6-2/TRBV6-3; j_gene: TRBJ2-2; CDR3aa: CASSPTHTGELFF; CDR3nt: TGTGCCAGCAGCCCAACTCACACCGGGGAGCTGTTTTTT
d_gene: TRBD2; abundance: many; len: 17; v_gene: TRBV7-2; j_gene: TRBJ2-1; CDR3aa: CASSQGGTSVGLNEQFF; CDR3nt: TGTGCCAGCAGTCAGGGTGGGACTAGCGTAGGTTTGAATGAGCAGTTCTTC
d_gene: TRBD1; abundance: many; len: 14; v_gene: TRBV6-6; j_gene: TRBJ2-5; CDR3aa: CARRQGNLQETQYF; CDR3nt: TGTGCCAGGAGACAGGGGAATCTTCAAGAGACCCAGTACTTC
d_gene: NA; abundance: medium-sized; len: 12; v_gene: TRBV20-1; j_gene: TRBJ2-7; CDR3aa: CSATPKRDEQYF; CDR3nt: TGCAGTGCTACCCCGAAAAGGGACGAGCAGTACTTC
d_gene: TRBD1; abundance: many; len: 15; v_gene: TRBV6-1; j_gene: TRBJ1-2; CDR3aa: CASSPLTGSNYGYTF; CDR3nt: TGTGCCAGCAGTCCCTTGACAGGGAGTAACTATGGCTACACCTTC
d_gene: NA; abundance: many; len: 10; v_gene: TRBV2; j_gene: TRBJ1-2; CDR3aa: CASRELGYTF; CDR3nt: TGTGCCAGCAGGGAGTTGGGCTACACCTTC
d_gene: TRBD2; abundance: many; len: 15; v_gene: TRBV6-2/TRBV6-3; j_gene: TRBJ2-3; CDR3aa: CASSVTSGGADTQYF; CDR3nt: TGTGCCAGCAGCGTGACTAGCGGGGGGGCCGATACGCAGTATTTT
d_gene: TRBD1; abundance: NA; len: 14; v_gene: TRBV6-1; j_gene: TRBJ1-2; CDR3aa: CASRGQVWGYGYTF; CDR3nt: TGTGCCAGCAGGGGACAGGTTTGGGGCTATGGCTACACCTTC
d_gene: NA; abundance: NA; len: 16; v_gene: TRBV7-2; j_gene: TRBJ2-1; CDR3aa: CASSQQSQGTYNEQFF; CDR3nt: TGTGCCAGCAGCCAGCAGAGTCAGGGTACCTACAATGAGCAGTTCTTC
d_gene: TRBD1; abundance: many; len: 15; v_gene: TRBV2; j_gene: TRBJ2-7; CDR3aa: CASSDGDRGLYEQYF; CDR3nt: TGTGCCAGCAGTGACGGGGACAGGGGGCTATACGAGCAGTACTTC
d_gene: NA; abundance: many; len: 13; v_gene: TRBV20-1; j_gene: TRBJ2-3; CDR3aa: CSPGTPSTDTQYF; CDR3nt: TGCAGCCCCGGGACACCTAGCACAGATACGCAGTATTTT
d_gene: TRBD1; abundance: many; len: 14; v_gene: TRBV6-6; j_gene: TRBJ1-5; CDR3aa: CASSHRGGNQPQHF; CDR3nt: TGTGCCAGCAGTCACAGGGGAGGCAATCAGCCCCAGCATTTT